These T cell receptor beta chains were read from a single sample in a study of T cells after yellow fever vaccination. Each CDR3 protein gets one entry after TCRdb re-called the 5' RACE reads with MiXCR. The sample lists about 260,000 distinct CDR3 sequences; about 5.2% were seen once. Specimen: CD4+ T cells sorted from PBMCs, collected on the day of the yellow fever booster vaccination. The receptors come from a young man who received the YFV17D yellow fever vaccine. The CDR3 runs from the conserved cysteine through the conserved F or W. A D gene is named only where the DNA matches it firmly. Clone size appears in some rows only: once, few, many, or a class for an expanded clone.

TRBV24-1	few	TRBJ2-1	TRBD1	TGTGCCACCAGTGATTCGGACAGGGCCTACAATGAGCAGTTCTTC	CATSDSDRAYNEQFF
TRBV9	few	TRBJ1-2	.	TGTGCCAGCAGCGTAGAGTCACGCCCTTATGGCTACACCTTC	CASSVESRPYGYTF
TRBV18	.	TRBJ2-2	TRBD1	TGTGCCAGCTCACGGAATCAACAGGGGGCTGGCACCGGGGAGCTGTTTTTT	CASSRNQQGAGTGELFF
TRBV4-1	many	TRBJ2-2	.	TGCGCCAGCAGCCCCCGAGTGGCGAACACCGGGGAGCTGTTTTTT	CASSPRVANTGELFF
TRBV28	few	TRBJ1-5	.	TGTGCCAGCAGTTTAAGGGGCGGCGGGGCTCGGCAGCCCCAGCATTTT	CASSLRGGGARQPQHF
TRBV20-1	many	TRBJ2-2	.	TGCAGCGCGAGGGACACCAACACCGGGGAGCTGTTTTTT	CSARDTNTGELFF
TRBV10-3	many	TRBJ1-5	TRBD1	TGTGCCATCAGCGGACAGGGCAATCAGCCCCAGCATTTT	CAISGQGNQPQHF
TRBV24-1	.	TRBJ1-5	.	TGTGCCACCAGTGAGGAGGGTCCCCCCAATCAGCCCCAGCATTTT	CATSEEGPPNQPQHF
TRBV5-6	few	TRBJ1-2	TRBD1	TGTGCCAGCACTATGATTCCGGGACAGGGGTCTCGTGGCTACACCTTC	CASTMIPGQGSRGYTF
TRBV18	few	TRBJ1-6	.	TGTGCCAGCTCACCAAGTCCGGTCGGGAGCTCCTATAATTCACCCCTCCACTTT	CASSPSPVGSSYNSPLHF
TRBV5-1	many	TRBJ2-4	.	TGCGCCAGCAGCTCGTCGACGAGGGGGAAAAACATTCAGTACTTC	CASSSSTRGKNIQYF
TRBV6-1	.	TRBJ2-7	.	TGTGCCAGCAGGCGAACCGGGACTCTGAATGGCGAGCAGTACTTC	CASRRTGTLNGEQYF
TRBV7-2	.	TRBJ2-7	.	TGTGCCAGCAGCACACCCGAGCCCCCCAGCCTCCCTCAGTACTTC	CASSTPEPPSLPQYF
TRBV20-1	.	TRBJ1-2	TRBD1	TGCAGTGCTAGAGGAGGGGACAGGTTAGAGTATGGCTACACCTTC	CSARGGDRLEYGYTF
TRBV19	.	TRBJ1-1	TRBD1	TGTGCCAGTACCGGGACAGGGGGAGGCACTGAAGCTTTCTTT	CASTGTGGGTEAFF
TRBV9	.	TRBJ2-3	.	TGTGCCAGCAGCGCTAAAGATACGCAGTATTTT	CASSAKDTQYF
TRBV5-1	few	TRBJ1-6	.	TGCGCCAGCAAGACAACAGCGAGCTCCTATAATTCACCCCTCCACTTT	CASKTTASSYNSPLHF
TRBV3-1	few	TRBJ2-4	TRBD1	TGTGCCAGCAGCCAGCGGGACAGGGACCTCTTAGCCAAAAACATTCAGTACTTC	CASSQRDRDLLAKNIQYF
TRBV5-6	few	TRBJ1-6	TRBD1	TGTGCCAGCAGCTTGGCGACAGGGTTACGGTCACCCCTCCACTTT	CASSLATGLRSPLHF
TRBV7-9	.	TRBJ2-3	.	TGTGCCAGCGGTTCACTAGCCGACTACCCCCGCACAGATACGCAGTATTTT	CASGSLADYPRTDTQYF
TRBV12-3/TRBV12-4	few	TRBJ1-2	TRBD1	TGTGCCAGCAGTTTATCGGGACAGACCTTCTATGGCTACACCTTC	CASSLSGQTFYGYTF
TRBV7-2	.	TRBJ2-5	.	TGTGCCAGCAGCGTCCACAGGGCGGAGACCCAGTACTTC	CASSVHRAETQYF
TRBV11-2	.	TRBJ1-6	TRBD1	TGTGCCAGCAGCCTGGGGACAGAATCACCCCTCCACTTT	CASSLGTESPLHF
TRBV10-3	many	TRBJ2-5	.	TGTGCCACCCAGGGACGGATCCAAGAGACCCAGTACTTC	CATQGRIQETQYF
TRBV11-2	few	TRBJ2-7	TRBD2	TGTGCCAGCAGCTTGATCGCTAGCGGGGGATCCTACGAGCAGTACTTC	CASSLIASGGSYEQYF
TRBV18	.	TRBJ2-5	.	TGTGCCAGCTCGCCGGGCTGGGGGACGGAGGAGACCCAGTACTTC	CASSPGWGTEETQYF
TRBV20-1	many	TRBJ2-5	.	TGCAGTGCTAGCGAACGCACTGCCAGTCAAGAGACCCAGTACTTC	CSASERTASQETQYF
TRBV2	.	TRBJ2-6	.	TGTGCCAGCACCCCGGGACTCATCTCTGGGGCCAACGTCCTGACTTTC	CASTPGLISGANVLTF
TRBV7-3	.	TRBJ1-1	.	TGTGCCAGCAGTGCCGAGGTGAACACTGAAGCTTTCTTT	CASSAEVNTEAFF
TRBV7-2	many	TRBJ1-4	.	TGTGCCAGCAGCTTAGTATGGGGAGGGGTTAATGAAAAACTGTTTTTT	CASSLVWGGVNEKLFF
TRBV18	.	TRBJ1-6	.	TGTGCCAGCTCACCAGACAGGCATTCGGAGAATCACTTT	CASSPDRHSENHF